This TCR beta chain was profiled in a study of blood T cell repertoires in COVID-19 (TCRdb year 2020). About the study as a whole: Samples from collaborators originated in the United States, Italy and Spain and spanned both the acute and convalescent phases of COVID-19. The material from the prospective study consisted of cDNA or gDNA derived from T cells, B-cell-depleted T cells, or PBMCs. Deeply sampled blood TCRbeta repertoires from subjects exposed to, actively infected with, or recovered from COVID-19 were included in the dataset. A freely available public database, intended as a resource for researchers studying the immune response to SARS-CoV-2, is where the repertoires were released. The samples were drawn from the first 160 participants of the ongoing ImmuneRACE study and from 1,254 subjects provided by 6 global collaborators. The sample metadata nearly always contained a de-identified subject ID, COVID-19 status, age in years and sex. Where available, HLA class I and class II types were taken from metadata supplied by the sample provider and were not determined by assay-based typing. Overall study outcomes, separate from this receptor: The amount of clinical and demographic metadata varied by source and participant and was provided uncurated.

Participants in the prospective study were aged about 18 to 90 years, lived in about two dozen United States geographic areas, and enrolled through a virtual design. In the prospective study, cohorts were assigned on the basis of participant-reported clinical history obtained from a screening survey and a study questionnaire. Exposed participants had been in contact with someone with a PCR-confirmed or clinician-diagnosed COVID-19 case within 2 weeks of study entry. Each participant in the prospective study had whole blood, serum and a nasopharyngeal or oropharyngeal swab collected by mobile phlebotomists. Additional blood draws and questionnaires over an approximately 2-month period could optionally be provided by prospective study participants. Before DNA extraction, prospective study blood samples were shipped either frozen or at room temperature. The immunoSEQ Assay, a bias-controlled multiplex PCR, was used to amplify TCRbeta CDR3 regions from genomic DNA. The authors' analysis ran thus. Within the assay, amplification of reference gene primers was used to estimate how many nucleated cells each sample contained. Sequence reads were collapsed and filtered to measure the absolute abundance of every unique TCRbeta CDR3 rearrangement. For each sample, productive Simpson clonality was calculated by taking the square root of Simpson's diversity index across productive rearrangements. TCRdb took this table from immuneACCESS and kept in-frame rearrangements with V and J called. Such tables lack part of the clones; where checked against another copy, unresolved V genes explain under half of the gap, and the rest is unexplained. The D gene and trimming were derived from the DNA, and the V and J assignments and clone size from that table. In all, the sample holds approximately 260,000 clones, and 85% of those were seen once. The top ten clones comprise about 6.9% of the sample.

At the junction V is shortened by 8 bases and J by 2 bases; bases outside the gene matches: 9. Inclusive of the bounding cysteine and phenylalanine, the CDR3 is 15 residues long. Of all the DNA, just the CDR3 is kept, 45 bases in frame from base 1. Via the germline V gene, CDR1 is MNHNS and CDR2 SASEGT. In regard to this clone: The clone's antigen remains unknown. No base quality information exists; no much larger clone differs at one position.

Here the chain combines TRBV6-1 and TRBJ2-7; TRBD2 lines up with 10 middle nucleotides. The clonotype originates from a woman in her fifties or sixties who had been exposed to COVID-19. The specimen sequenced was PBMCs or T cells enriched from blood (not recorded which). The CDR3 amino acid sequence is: CASFGMLAGAYEQYF. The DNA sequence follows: TGTGCCAGCTTCGGAATGCTAGCGGGGGCCTACGAGCAGTACTTC.